Listed here are 6 T cell receptor beta chains from one sample, sequenced in a study of blood T cell repertoires in COVID-19. The repertoire was sequenced with immunoSEQ multiplex PCR; TCRdb's copy has only in-frame clones and lacks some. The repertoire has 200,000 to 250,000 clones, 82% of them found once; the top ten carry about 3.2%. The specimen was PBMCs or T cells enriched from blood (not recorded which). All receptors come from a woman aged 55-75 years who had recovered from COVID-19.

The rearrangement joins TRBV5-1 to TRBJ2-2; D is possibly TRBD1 (5 bases). Germline V gene lookup returns CDR1 SGHRS and CDR2 YFSETQ. This CDR3 has 15 residues. V lost 0 bases and J 4 bases, leaving 10 bases between the germline ends. The DNA of the CDR3 is TGCGCCAGCAGCTTGGGACAGATCGGCACCGGGGAGCTGTTTTTT. Protein sequence: CASSLGQIGTGELFF.

The rearrangement joins TRBV5-1 to TRBJ1-2; D gene unclear. V was pared by 0 bases and J by 1 base, with 7 bases between. The V gene's germline CDR1 is SGHRS and CDR2 YFSETQ. This CDR3 is 14 amino acids long. CDR3 nucleotides: TGCGCCAGCAGCTTGGGACTGGATAACTATGGCTACACCTTC. It encodes CASSLGLDNYGYTF.

This chain joins TRBV3-1 (or the pseudogene TRBV3-2) and TRBJ2-7, with no clear D. Trimming left V 1 base short and J 6 bases short, with 10 bases between. The CDR3 length is 13 residues. The germline CDR1 and CDR2 sequences are LGHDT and YNNKEL (reference sequence). The CDR3 loop is CASSQGPLSEQYF. In nucleotides, the CDR3 is TGTGCCAGCAGCCAAGGGCCGCTCAGCGAGCAGTACTTC.

J is TRBJ1-6 and V is TRBV18; D is unresolved. Trimming took off 1 base at V and 0 bases at J, with 13 bases between the two ends. Germline V lookup: CDR1 KGHSH, CDR2 LQKENI. This CDR3 has 18 residues. This chain's CDR3 is CASSPRGARSSYNSPLHF. The CDR3 DNA is TGTGCCAGCTCACCACGGGGAGCACGGAGCTCCTATAATTCACCCCTCCACTTT.

CDR3 sequence: CASSDDRDQHF. In DNA form, the CDR3 reads TGTGCCAGCAGTGACGACAGGGACCAGCATTTT. The chain uses TRBV2 and TRBJ1-5, with TRBD1 matching 7 bases. From germline, CDR1 is SNHLY and CDR2 FYNNEI. The CDR3 totals 11 residues. V lost 3 bases and J lost 12; bases outside the gene matches: 2.

J is TRBJ2-7 and V is TRBV18; 9 positions agree with TRBD1. Germline V gives CDR1 KGHSH, CDR2 LQKENI. This CDR3 region has 15 residues. After removal of 2 bases from V and 2 bases from J, the junction contained 4 bases not matched to a gene. CDR3 sequence reads: CASSPRGTGTYEQYF. CDR3 DNA sequence: TGTGCCAGCTCACCAAGGGGGACAGGGACCTACGAGCAGTACTTC.